A single sample is the source of the 10 T cell receptor beta chains below, sequenced in a study of cytomegalovirus exposure and HLA in healthy donors listed by TCRdb under 2017. The method behind the library was the immunoSEQ multiplex PCR assay. TCRdb holds this immuneACCESS table with in-frame rearrangements only. Some clones are missing; in checked studies, unresolved V genes explain under half, and the rest has no known cause. Here the sample has some 130,000 clones; approximately 82% occur a single time. The ten largest clones take up roughly 27% of the sample. Sample: PBMCs. These receptors came from a man younger than 45 in good health and CMV-seropositive.

This rearrangement joins TRBV7-3 to TRBJ2-1; 10 bases line up with TRBD2. V gave up 1 base and J gave up 6 bases; unmatched junction bases: 9. Looked up from germline, CDR1 is SGHTA and CDR2 is FQGTGA. This CDR3 has 17 residues. The CDR3 reads CASSLSHLAGARNEQFF. CDR3 sequence (DNA): TGTGCCAGCAGCTTAAGCCACCTAGCGGGAGCGCGCAATGAGCAGTTCTTC.

This clone was seen a handful of times. The chain carries TRBV5-1 and TRBJ2-7; TRBD1 aligns across 9 bases. CDR1 SGHRS and CDR2 YFSETQ come from the germline V gene. V gave up 4 bases and J gave up 2 bases; unmatched junction bases: 4. The CDR3 contains 14 residues. This CDR3 reads CASSAGDRAYEQYF. The CDR3 DNA follows: TGCGCCAGCAGCGCCGGGGACAGGGCCTACGAGCAGTACTTC.

This sequence joins TRBV6-4 and TRBJ1-2; D gene uncertain. Trimming shortened V by 6 bases and J by 0 bases, and 5 bases separated the two germline ends. Germline CDR1 is MRHNA and CDR2 is SNTAGT. This CDR3 is built from 12 residues. The CDR3 DNA is TGTGCCAGCAGAGCCCCTAACTATGGCTACACCTTC. Protein sequence: CASRAPNYGYTF.

The chain couples TRBV29-1 to TRBJ1-2; maybe TRBD1 (5 bases). CDR1 is SQVTM and CDR2 is ANQGSEA in the germline V gene. Trimming left V 8 bases short and J 3 bases short, with 16 bases between. CDR3 length: 13 amino acids. CDR3 region: CSTREGRDYGYTF. The CDR3 DNA reads as TGCAGCACTCGGGAGGGGAGAGACTATGGCTACACCTTC.

The chain combines TRBV11-2 with TRBJ2-5; TRBD2 matches 14 bases. Trimming at V came to 1 base and at J to 4 bases, leaving 2 bases not matched to a gene. The CDR3 is 16 residues long. CDR1 SGHAT and CDR2 FQNNGV come from the germline V gene. DNA of the CDR3: TGTGCCAGCAGCTTAGGGGGACTAGCGGGAGTAGAGACCCAGTACTTC. Protein product: CASSLGGLAGVETQYF. The full variable domain, rest sourced from reference TRBV11-2 and TRBJ2-5, is EAGVAQSPRYKIIEKRQSVAFWCNPISGHATLYWYQQILGQGPKLLIQFQNNGVVDDSQLPKDRFSAERLKGVDSTLKIQPAKLEDSAVYLCASSLGGLAGVETQYFGPGTRLLVL.

In this sample, this clone turned up a few times. The chain carries TRBV5-6 and TRBJ2-7, with 9 nucleotides matching TRBD1. Trimming at V came to 3 bases and at J to 4 bases, leaving 11 bases not matched to a gene. CDR3 length: 16 amino acids. Germline loops: CDR1 SGHDT, CDR2 YYEEEE. The CDR3 sequence is CASSSGTGLIGYEQYF. The CDR3 DNA reads TGTGCCAGCAGCTCCGGGACAGGGTTAATTGGGTACGAGCAGTACTTC.

This clone showed up just once. The CDR3 bases are TGTGCCAGCAGTTTATCCGGGGGATCCTTCTACGAGCAGTACTTC. The encoded protein is CASSLSGGSFYEQYF. The chain has TRBV27 and TRBJ2-7; D is possibly TRBD2 (6 bases). Per germline, CDR1 MNHEY and CDR2 SMNVEV (reference sequence). The ends were cut back, 0 bases at V and 3 bases at J, with 12 bases in the middle. The CDR3 sequence is 15 residues long.

The J gene is TRBJ2-1, the V gene TRBV9; 7 bases agree with TRBD1. CDR1 is SGDLS, CDR2 YYNGEE, per germline. This CDR3 region has 16 residues. V lost 5 bases to trimming and J lost 8 bases; unmatched junction nucleotides: 16. The CDR3 sequence is CASSLQGSRGVHEQFF. The CDR3 region has the DNA TGTGCCAGCAGTTTACAGGGGAGCCGAGGGGTCCATGAGCAGTTCTTC.

This chain connects TRBV9 to TRBJ2-1; TRBD2 matches 8 bases. Germline assignment: CDR1 SGDLS and CDR2 YYNGEE. The CDR3 length is 14 residues. Trimming took 7 bases from V and 5 from J; bases not matched to a gene: 8. The CDR3 reads CASGRTSWDNEQFF. In DNA, the CDR3 is TGTGCCAGCGGGAGGACTAGCTGGGACAATGAGCAGTTCTTC. Full variable domain (outside the CDR3, taken from reference TRBV9 and TRBJ2-1): DSGVTQTPKHLITATGQRVTLRCSPRSGDLSVYWYQQSLDQGLQFLIQYYNGEERAKGNILERFSAQQFPDLHSELNLSSLELGDSALYFCASGRTSWDNEQFFGPGTRLTVL.

Note on this clone: This may come from a read error, since a much larger clone is one base off. The gene calls are TRBV2 and TRBJ2-7, with TRBD2 matching 9 bases. This CDR3 contains 14 residues. Germline values: CDR1 SNHLY, CDR2 FYNNEI. Trimming removed 6 bases from V and 2 bases from J; junction bases left unmatched: 5. CDR3 region: CASSPGTSPYEQYF. As DNA, the CDR3 is TGTGCCAGCAGCCCCGGGACTAGCCCCTACGAGCAGTACTTC.